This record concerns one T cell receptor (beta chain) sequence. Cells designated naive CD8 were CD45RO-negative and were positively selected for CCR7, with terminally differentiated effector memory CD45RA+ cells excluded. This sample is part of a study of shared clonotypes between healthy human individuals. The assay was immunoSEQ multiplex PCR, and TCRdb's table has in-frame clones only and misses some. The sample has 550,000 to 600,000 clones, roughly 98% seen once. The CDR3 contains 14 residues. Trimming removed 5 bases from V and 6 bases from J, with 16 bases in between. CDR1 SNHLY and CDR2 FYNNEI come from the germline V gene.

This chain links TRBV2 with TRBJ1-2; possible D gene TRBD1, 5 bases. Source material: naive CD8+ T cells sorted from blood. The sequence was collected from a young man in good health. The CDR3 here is CASSSTGRFDGYTF. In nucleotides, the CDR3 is TGTGCCAGCAGTTCTACAGGTCGATTCGATGGCTACACCTTC. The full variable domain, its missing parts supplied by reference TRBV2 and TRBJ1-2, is EPEVTQTPSHQVTQMGQEVILRCVPISNHLYFYWYRQILGQKVEFLVSFYNNEISEKSEIFDDQFSVERPDGSNFTLKIRSTKLEDSAMYFCASSSTGRFDGYTFGSGTRLTVV.